Described below is a single TCR beta chain sequence and its context. This entry comes from a study of blood T cell repertoires in COVID-19. Using immunoSEQ multiplex PCR, the repertoire was profiled, and TCRdb retains in-frame clones only, with some absent. The repertoire holds roughly 290,000 clones, around four fifths seen once, with approximately 3.8% in the top ten. The CDR3 is made up of 16 amino acids. The V and J ends lost 0 bases and 2 bases, in that order; junction bases with no gene match: 5. Germline lookup yields CDR1 LNHDA and CDR2 SQIVND (reference sequence). Sequencing used peripheral blood. The TCR sequence derives from a woman in her fifties or sixties with active or convalescent COVID-19. The rearrangement joins TRBV19 to TRBJ2-3, with TRBD1 matching over 7 bases. The CDR3, as DNA: TGTGCCAGTAGTATAGATCAGGGGGTGGCCACAGATACGCAGTATTTT. It encodes CASSIDQGVATDTQYF.